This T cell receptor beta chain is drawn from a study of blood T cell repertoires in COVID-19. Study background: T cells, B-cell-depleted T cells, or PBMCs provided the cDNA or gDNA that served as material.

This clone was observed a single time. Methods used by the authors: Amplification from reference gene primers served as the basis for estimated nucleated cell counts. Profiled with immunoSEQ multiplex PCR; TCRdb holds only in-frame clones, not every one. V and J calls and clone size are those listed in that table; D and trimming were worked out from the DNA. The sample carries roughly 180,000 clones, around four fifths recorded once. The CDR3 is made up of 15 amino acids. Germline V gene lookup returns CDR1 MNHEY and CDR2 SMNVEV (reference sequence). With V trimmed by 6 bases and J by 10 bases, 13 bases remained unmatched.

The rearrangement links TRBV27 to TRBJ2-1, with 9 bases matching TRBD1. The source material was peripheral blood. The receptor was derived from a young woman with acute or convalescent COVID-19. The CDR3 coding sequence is TGTGCCAGCAGCGTGGACAGGGGCATTCATCGGGAGCAGTTCTTC. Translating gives CASSVDRGIHREQFF.